The subject of this entry is one T cell receptor beta chain. TCRdb keeps only in-frame clones here, not all; method: immunoSEQ multiplex PCR. This table has more than 95,000 clones, 80% to 95% appearing once. The data derive from a study of T cell responses to AZD1222 COVID-19 vaccine. CDR3 length: 15 residues. Germline-derived CDR1 and CDR2 are SGHAT and FQNNGV. V was clipped by 2 bases and J by 4 bases, with 12 bases between them. The sample consisted of peripheral blood, taken on day 0 of MenACWY control vaccination. The sequence was collected from an adult in good health. The chain employs TRBV11-2 and TRBJ2-1, with D possibly TRBD1 on 5 matching bases. This CDR3 is CASSLRSRDYNEQFF. As DNA, the CDR3 is TGTGCCAGCAGCTTACGCTCCAGGGATTACAATGAGCAGTTCTTC.